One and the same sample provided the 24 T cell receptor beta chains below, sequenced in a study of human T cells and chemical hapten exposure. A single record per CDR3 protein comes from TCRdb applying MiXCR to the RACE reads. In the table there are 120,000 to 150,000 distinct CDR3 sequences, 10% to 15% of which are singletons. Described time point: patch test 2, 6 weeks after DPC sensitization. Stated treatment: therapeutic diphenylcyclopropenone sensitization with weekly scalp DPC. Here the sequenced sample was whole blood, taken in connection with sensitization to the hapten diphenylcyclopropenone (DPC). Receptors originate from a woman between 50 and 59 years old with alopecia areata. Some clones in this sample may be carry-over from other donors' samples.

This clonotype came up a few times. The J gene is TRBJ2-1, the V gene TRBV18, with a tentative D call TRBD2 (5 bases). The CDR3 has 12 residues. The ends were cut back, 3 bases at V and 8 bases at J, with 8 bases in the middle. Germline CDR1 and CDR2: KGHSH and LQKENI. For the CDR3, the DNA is TGTGCCAGCTCACCCCACGGGGATGAGCAGTTCTTC. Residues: CASSPHGDEQFF.

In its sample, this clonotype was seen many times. CDR3 sequence reads: CASSFGSGEQFF. The CDR3 DNA reads TGTGCCAGCAGTTTTGGTAGCGGAGAGCAGTTCTTC. The chain uses TRBV28 and TRBJ2-1; D possibly corresponds to TRBD2 (6 bases). V lost 3 bases and J lost 10, with 10 bases in between. Germline V lookup: CDR1 MDHEN, CDR2 SYDVKM. The CDR3 sequence is 12 residues long.

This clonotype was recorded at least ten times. The CDR3 sequence: CASSLAGSGANVLTF. The CDR3 coding sequence is TGTGCCAGCAGCTTAGCGGGATCTGGGGCCAACGTCCTGACTTTC. The rearrangement joins TRBV7-6 to TRBJ2-6, with no clear D. The CDR3 spans 15 residues. V lost 0 bases and J 1 base, leaving 4 bases between the germline ends. From germline, CDR1 is SGHVS and CDR2 FNYEAQ. Combining the CDR3 with reference TRBV7-6 and TRBJ2-6 gives the whole variable domain GAGVSQSPRYKVTKRGQDVALRCDPISGHVSLYWYRQALGQGPEFLTYFNYEAQQDKSGLPNDRFSAERPEGSISTLTIQRTEQRDSAMYRCASSLAGSGANVLTFGAGSRLTVL.

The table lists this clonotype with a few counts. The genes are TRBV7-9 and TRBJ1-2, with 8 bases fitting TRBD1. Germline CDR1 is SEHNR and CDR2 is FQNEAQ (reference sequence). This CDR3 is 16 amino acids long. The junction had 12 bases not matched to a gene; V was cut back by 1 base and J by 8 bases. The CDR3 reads CASSLGGETGVIGYTF. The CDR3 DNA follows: TGTGCCAGCAGCTTAGGCGGCGAGACAGGGGTGATCGGCTACACCTTC. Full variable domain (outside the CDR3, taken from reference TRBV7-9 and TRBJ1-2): DTGVSQNPRHKITKRGQNVTFRCDPISEHNRLYWYRQTLGQGPEFLTYFQNEAQLEKSRLLSDRFSAERPKGSFSTLEIQRTEQGDSAMYLCASSLGGETGVIGYTFGSGTRLTVV.

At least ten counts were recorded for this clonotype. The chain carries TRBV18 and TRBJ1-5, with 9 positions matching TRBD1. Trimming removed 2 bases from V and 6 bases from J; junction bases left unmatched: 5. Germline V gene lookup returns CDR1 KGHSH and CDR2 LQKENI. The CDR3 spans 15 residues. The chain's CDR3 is CASSPRDRVSQPQHF. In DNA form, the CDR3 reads TGTGCCAGCTCACCAAGGGACAGGGTATCTCAGCCCCAGCATTTT.

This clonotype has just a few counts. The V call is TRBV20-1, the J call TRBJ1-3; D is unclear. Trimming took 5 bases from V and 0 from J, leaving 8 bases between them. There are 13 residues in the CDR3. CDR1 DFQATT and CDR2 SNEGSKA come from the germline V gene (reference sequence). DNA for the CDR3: TGCAGTGCTGCTCGGTTCTCTGGAAACACCATATATTTT. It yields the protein CSAARFSGNTIYF.

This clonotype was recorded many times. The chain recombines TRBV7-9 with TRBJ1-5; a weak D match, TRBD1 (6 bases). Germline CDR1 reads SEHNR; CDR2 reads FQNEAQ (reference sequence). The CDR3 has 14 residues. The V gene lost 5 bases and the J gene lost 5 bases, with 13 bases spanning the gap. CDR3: CASSLGTPDQPQHF. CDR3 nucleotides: TGTGCCAGCAGCCTTGGGACACCGGATCAGCCCCAGCATTTT.

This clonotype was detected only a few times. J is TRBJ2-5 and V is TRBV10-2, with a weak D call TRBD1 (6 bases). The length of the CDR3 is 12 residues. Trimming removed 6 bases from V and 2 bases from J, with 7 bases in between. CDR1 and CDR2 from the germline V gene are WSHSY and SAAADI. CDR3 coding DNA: TGCGCCAGCAGGAGGGGGCAAGAGACCCAGTACTTC. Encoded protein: CASRRGQETQYF.

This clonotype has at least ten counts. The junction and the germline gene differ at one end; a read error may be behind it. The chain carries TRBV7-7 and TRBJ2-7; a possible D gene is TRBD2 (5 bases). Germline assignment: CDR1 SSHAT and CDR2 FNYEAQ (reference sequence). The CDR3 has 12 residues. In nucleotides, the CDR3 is TGTGCTAGCAGCTCGGGGATTGGGGAGCAGTACTTC. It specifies CASSSGIGEQYF.

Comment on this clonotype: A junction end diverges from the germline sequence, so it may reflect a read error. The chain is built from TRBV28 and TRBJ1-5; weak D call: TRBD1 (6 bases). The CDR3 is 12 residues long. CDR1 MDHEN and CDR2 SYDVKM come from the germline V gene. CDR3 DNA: TGTGCCAGCAGCCTAGCGGGCAGGGGTAGCGATTTT. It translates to CASSLAGRGSDF.

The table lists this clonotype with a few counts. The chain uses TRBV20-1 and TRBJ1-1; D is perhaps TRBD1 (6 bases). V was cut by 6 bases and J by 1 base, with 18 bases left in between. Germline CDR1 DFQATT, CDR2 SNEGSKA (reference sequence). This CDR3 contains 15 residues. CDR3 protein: CSAPKIQGQNTEAFF. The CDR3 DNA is TGCAGTGCCCCGAAGATACAGGGCCAGAACACTGAAGCTTTCTTT.

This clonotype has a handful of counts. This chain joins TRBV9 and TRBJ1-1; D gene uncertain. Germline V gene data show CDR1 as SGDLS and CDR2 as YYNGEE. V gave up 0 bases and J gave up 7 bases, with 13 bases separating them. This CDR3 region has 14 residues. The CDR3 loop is CASSVALGRGEAFF. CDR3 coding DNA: TGTGCCAGCAGCGTAGCCCTCGGACGGGGTGAAGCTTTCTTT.

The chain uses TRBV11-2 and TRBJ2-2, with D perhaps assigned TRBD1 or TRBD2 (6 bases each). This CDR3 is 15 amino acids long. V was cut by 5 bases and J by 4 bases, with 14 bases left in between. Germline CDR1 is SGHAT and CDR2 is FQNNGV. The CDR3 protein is CASSAVWGATGELFF. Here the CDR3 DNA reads TGTGCCAGCAGCGCGGTGTGGGGGGCCACCGGGGAGCTGTTTTTT.

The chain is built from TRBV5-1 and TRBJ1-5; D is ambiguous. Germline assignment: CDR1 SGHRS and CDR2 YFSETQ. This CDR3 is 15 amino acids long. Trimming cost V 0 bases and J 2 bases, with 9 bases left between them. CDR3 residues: CASSLAGSGNQPQHF. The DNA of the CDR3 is TGCGCCAGCAGCTTGGCGGGAAGCGGCAATCAGCCCCAGCATTTT.

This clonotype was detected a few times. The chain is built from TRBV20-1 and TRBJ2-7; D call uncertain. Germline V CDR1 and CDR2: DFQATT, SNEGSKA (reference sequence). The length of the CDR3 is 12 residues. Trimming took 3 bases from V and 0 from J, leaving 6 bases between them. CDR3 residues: CSARWDSYEQYF. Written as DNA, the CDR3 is TGCAGTGCTAGGTGGGACTCCTACGAGCAGTACTTC.

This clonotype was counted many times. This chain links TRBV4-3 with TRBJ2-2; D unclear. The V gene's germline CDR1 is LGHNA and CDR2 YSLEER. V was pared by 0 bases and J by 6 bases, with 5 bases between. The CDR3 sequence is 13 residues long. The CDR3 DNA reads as TGCGCCAGCAGCCAAGATTCTTCCGGGGAGCTGTTTTTT. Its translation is CASSQDSSGELFF.

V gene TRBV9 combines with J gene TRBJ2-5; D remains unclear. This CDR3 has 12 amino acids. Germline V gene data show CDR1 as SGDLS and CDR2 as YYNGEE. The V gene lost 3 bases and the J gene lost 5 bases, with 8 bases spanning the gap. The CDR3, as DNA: TGTGCCAGCAGCGGCGAAGGGGAGACCCAGTACTTC. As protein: CASSGEGETQYF. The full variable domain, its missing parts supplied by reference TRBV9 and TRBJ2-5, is DSGVTQTPKHLITATGQRVTLRCSPRSGDLSVYWYQQSLDQGLQFLIQYYNGEERAKGNILERFSAQQFPDLHSELNLSSLELGDSALYFCASSGEGETQYFGPGTRLLVL.

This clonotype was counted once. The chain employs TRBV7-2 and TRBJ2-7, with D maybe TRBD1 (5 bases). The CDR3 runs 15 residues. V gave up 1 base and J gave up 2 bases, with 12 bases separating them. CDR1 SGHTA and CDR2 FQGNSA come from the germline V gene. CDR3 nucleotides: TGTGCCAGCAGCTTAGATAGGACAACTCCCTACGAGCAGTACTTC. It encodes CASSLDRTTPYEQYF.

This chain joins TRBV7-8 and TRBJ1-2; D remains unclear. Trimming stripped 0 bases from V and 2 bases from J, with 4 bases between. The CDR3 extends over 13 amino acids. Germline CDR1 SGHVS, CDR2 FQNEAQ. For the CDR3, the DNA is TGTGCCAGCAGCTTAGCCAGGAACTATGGCTACACCTTC. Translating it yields CASSLARNYGYTF.

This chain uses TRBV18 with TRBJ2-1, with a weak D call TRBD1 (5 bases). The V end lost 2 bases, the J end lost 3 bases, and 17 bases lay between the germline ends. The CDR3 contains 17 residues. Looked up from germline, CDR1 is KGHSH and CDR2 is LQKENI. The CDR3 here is CASSPVAGHSFYNEQFF. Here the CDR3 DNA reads TGTGCCAGCTCACCAGTAGCCGGACACTCGTTCTACAATGAGCAGTTCTTC.

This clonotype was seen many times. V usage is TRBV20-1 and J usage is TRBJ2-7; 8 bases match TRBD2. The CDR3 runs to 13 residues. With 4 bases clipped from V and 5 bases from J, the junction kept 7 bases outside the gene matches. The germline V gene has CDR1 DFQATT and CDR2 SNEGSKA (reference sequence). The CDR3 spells CSANRGRTHEQYF. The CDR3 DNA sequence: TGCAGTGCTAATCGCGGGAGGACACACGAGCAGTACTTC.

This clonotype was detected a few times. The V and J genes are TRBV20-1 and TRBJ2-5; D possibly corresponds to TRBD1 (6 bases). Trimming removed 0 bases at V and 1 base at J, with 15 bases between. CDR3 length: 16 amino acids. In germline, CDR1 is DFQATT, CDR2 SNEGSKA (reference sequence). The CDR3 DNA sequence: TGCAGTGCTAGAGATTCCATAGGGGGTTTCCAAGAGACCCAGTACTTC. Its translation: CSARDSIGGFQETQYF.

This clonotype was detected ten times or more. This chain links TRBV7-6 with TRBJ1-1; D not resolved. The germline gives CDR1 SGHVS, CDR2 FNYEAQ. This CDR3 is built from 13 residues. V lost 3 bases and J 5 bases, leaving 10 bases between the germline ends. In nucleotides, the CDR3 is TGTGCCAGCAGCTTTGGGGTGGGTACTGAAGCTTTCTTT. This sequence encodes CASSFGVGTEAFF.

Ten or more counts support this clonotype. CDR3 sequence (DNA): TGCAGCGGGCAGGGCTGGGGCACTGAAGCTTTCTTT. It translates to CSGQGWGTEAFF. This chain joins TRBV29-1 and TRBJ1-1; D is possibly TRBD1 (5 bases). The V end was cut by 7 bases, the J end by 4 bases, with 13 bases between. This CDR3 has 12 residues. Per germline, CDR1 SQVTM and CDR2 ANQGSEA. The whole variable domain, filled in from reference TRBV29-1 and TRBJ1-1, reads SAVISQKPSRDICQRGTSLTIQCQVDSQVTMMFWYRQQPGQSLTLIATANQGSEATYESGFVIDKFPISRPNLTFSTLTVSNMSPEDSSIYLCSGQGWGTEAFFGQGTRLTVV.